The rows below give T cell receptor beta chains drawn from one sample of a study of blood T cells in healthy people across ages. TCRdb analysed the 5' RACE reads with MiXCR anew, one entry per CDR3 protein. The table records approximately 600,000 distinct CDR3 sequences, around three fifths of them present only once. The source material was blood. The receptors here all came from a man aged 55-75 years in good health. The CDR3 runs from the conserved cysteine through the conserved F or W. A D gene is named only where the DNA matches it firmly. Where a row states a size, it is once, few, many or the class of an expanded clone; other rows omit it.

TRBJ2-2 TRBV29-1 TRBD2 once CSVARTSGGELFF TGCAGCGTAGCCCGGACTAGCGGCGGGGAGCTGTTTTTT
TRBJ2-2 TRBV7-6 - - CASSLAPYGELFF TGTGCCAGCAGCTTAGCACCGTACGGGGAGCTGTTTTTT
TRBJ2-5 TRBV12-3/TRBV12-4 - - CASSPYGQGQYF TGTGCCAGCAGTCCTTACGGGCAGGGGCAGTACTTC
TRBJ2-1 TRBV6-2/TRBV6-3 - - CASSPLFSYNEQFF TGTGCCAGCAGTCCGCTTTTCTCCTACAATGAGCAGTTCTTC
TRBJ2-5 TRBV10-3 TRBD2 once CAIMSSGGEETQYF TGTGCCATCATGTCGAGCGGGGGAGAAGAGACCCAGTACTTC
TRBJ2-3 TRBV12-3/TRBV12-4 - - CASSLGSTSTDTQYF TGTGCCAGCAGCCTAGGCTCAACTAGCACAGATACGCAGTATTTT
TRBJ2-1 TRBV20-1 TRBD2 once CSAMRAGGAYNEQFF TGCAGTGCTATGAGGGCCGGGGGGGCATACAATGAGCAGTTCTTC
TRBJ1-6 TRBV4-1 - - CASSQEDRRDNSPLHF TGCGCCAGCAGCCAAGAGGACCGCAGGGACAATTCACCCCTCCACTTT
TRBJ2-5 TRBV10-3 TRBD2 few CATSSGGARLEQYF TGTGCCACCTCTAGCGGGGGGGCACGTCTTGAGCAGTACTTC
TRBJ1-1 TRBV20-1 TRBD1 - CSARATGAITEAFF TGCAGTGCTAGAGCGACAGGGGCGATCACTGAAGCTTTCTTT
TRBJ2-5 TRBV20-1 - - CSVRGLVGETQYF TGCAGTGTTCGAGGGCTAGTCGGGGAGACCCAGTACTTC
TRBJ1-4 TRBV7-2 - - CASSLAGSPTKLFF TGTGCCAGCAGCTTAGCCGGCAGTCCGACAAAACTGTTTTTT
TRBJ2-3 TRBV20-1 TRBD1 few CSAPLSRQGPQYF TGCAGTGCTCCCCTATCTCGACAGGGTCCGCAGTATTTT
TRBJ1-2 TRBV3-1 - - CASSQGDGGYTF TGTGCCAGCAGCCAAGGGGATGGCGGCTACACCTTC
TRBJ2-1 TRBV5-1 - - CASSLTTVTVFALSYNEQFF TGCGCCAGCAGCCTTACTACTGTTACCGTATTCGCCCTCTCCTACAATGAGCAGTTCTTC
TRBJ2-5 TRBV7-2 TRBD2 - CASSTGLAGAETQYF TGTGCCAGCAGCACCGGACTAGCGGGAGCAGAGACCCAGTACTTC
TRBJ2-4 TRBV5-6 - - CASSFTGSKNIQYF TGTGCCAGCAGCTTTACAGGGTCCAAAAACATTCAGTACTTC
TRBJ1-5 TRBV10-3 - few CAISVGQSNQPQHF TGTGCCATCAGTGTAGGTCAGTCCAATCAGCCCCAGCATTTT
TRBJ2-5 TRBV20-1 - - CSARDFVNQETQYF TGCAGTGCTAGAGATTTTGTAAACCAAGAGACCCAGTACTTC
TRBJ2-5 TRBV7-2 TRBD1 - CASSFSQGAPITQYF TGTGCCAGCAGCTTTTCACAGGGGGCCCCTATCACCCAGTACTTC
TRBJ2-3 TRBV20-1 - - CSASIAETDTQYF TGCAGTGCTAGCATAGCGGAGACAGATACGCAGTATTTT
TRBJ1-4 TRBV7-9 - - CASSSGADNEKLFF TGTGCCAGCAGCTCGGGGGCCGATAATGAAAAACTGTTTTTT
TRBJ2-1 TRBV4-2 TRBD2 few CASSQEAGGLRNEQFF TGTGCCAGCAGCCAAGAGGCGGGGGGGCTTCGGAATGAGCAGTTCTTC
TRBJ2-1 TRBV7-2 TRBD2 few CASSSSPTSGGANEQFF TGTGCCAGCAGCTCTTCCCCGACTAGCGGGGGGGCCAATGAGCAGTTCTTC
TRBJ2-7 TRBV6-2/TRBV6-3 - few CASNTAGVDEQYF TGTGCCAGCAACACCGCTGGGGTGGACGAGCAGTACTTC
TRBJ1-2 TRBV9 - few CASTQTGGNYGYTF TGTGCCAGCACCCAGACCGGTGGGAACTATGGCTACACCTTC
TRBJ2-5 TRBV7-9 - - CASSLHRAETQYF TGTGCCAGCAGCTTGCATCGGGCGGAGACCCAGTACTTC
TRBJ1-2 TRBV14 - - CASSQDFDYGYTF TGTGCCAGCAGCCAAGATTTCGACTATGGCTACACCTTC
TRBJ2-3 TRBV20-1 TRBD2 - CSAMRGGTDTQYF TGCAGTGCTATGCGGGGGGGCACAGATACGCAGTATTTT
TRBJ2-4 TRBV13 TRBD2 - CASSLVLAENIQYF TGTGCCAGCAGCTTAGTACTAGCGGAAAACATTCAGTACTTC
TRBJ2-5 TRBV5-1 TRBD2 - CASSPAGGLQETQYF TGCGCCAGCAGCCCCGCGGGGGGCTTACAAGAGACCCAGTACTTC
TRBJ2-2 TRBV4-1 TRBD1 - CASSLRTGRTGELFF TGCGCCAGCAGCCTCCGGACAGGAAGGACCGGGGAGCTGTTTTTT
TRBJ2-5 TRBV6-1 TRBD1 - CASSKAGGLIRGTQYF TGTGCCAGCAGTAAGGCAGGGGGCCTAATTCGGGGGACCCAGTACTTC
TRBJ1-5 TRBV2 - - CASRASTKGPQHF TGTGCCAGCCGGGCCTCAACTAAGGGCCCCCAGCATTTT
TRBJ2-7 TRBV6-2/TRBV6-3 TRBD1 - CASQDGTGSYEQYF TGTGCCAGCCAAGACGGGACAGGCTCCTACGAGCAGTACTTC
TRBJ2-5 TRBV11-2 - few CASRGSAETQYF TGTGCCAGCAGGGGGTCCGCAGAGACCCAGTACTTC
TRBJ2-7 TRBV20-1 - - CSASLQGRNEQYF TGCAGTGCTAGTCTACAGGGGAGGAACGAGCAGTACTTC